A single sample is the source of the 11 T cell receptor beta chains below, sequenced in a study of shared clonotypes between healthy human individuals. Libraries were prepared by immunoSEQ multiplex PCR; TCRdb keeps only in-frame clonotypes and omits some of them. The sample yields some 530,000 clones, around 85% seen once. The sequenced material came from PBMCs. Receptors originate from a woman aged 35 to 49 in good health. Some clones in this sample may be carry-over from other donors' samples.

The chain links TRBV10-3 to TRBJ1-5, with D perhaps matching TRBD1 (5 bases). Trimming shortened V by 6 bases and J by 7 bases, and 13 bases separated the two germline ends. Germline CDR1 is ENHRY and CDR2 is SYGVKD. The CDR3 is 13 amino acids. The CDR3 spells CAIRRGLEQPQHF. The CDR3 region has the DNA TGTGCCATCAGACGGGGACTAGAGCAGCCCCAGCATTTT.

There are many counts of this clone. The V call is TRBV25-1, the J call TRBJ2-1; 9 bases match TRBD1. CDR3 size: 15 residues. Trimming cost V 5 bases and J 7 bases; bases outside gene matches: 9. Germline CDR1 and CDR2: MGHDK and SYGVNS. CDR3 in amino acids: CASSRFLGTGNEQFF. CDR3 DNA sequence: TGTGCCAGCAGTAGATTTCTTGGGACAGGGAATGAGCAGTTCTTC.

In this sample, this clone turned up a few times. The gene calls are TRBV7-9 and TRBJ2-1; 12 positions agree with TRBD2. Germline loops: CDR1 SEHNR, CDR2 FQNEAQ (reference sequence). V gave up 1 base and J gave up 5 bases; unmatched junction bases: 12. The CDR3 is 19 residues long. The CDR3 DNA is TGTGCCAGCAGCTTAGGATTCCTAGCGGGAGGGCGGGTTGACAATGAGCAGTTCTTC. Its translation is CASSLGFLAGGRVDNEQFF. Complete variable domain (other parts from reference TRBV7-9 and TRBJ2-1): DTGVSQNPRHKITKRGQNVTFRCDPISEHNRLYWYRQTLGQGPEFLTYFQNEAQLEKSRLLSDRFSAERPKGSFSTLEIQRTEQGDSAMYLCASSLGFLAGGRVDNEQFFGPGTRLTVL.

This clone is a singleton in its sample. This chain joins TRBV7-8 and TRBJ2-1; D may be TRBD1 (5 bases). Trimming took 4 bases from V and 5 from J, leaving 6 bases between them. Per germline, CDR1 SGHVS and CDR2 FQNEAQ. This CDR3 contains 12 residues. CDR3 sequence (DNA): TGTGCCAGCAGCTACAGGAACAATGAGCAGTTCTTC. Amino acid sequence: CASSYRNNEQFF.

The rearrangement links TRBV4-1 to TRBJ2-2, with 11 bases fitting TRBD1. The CDR3 covers 18 residues. The J segment lost 4 bases and the V segment lost 5 bases, leaving 12 bases of the junction unmatched. Germline values: CDR1 MGHRA, CDR2 YSYEKL. Here the CDR3 reads CASSMRTGGAGSTGELFF. In DNA, the CDR3 is TGCGCCAGCAGCATGCGGACAGGGGGCGCGGGATCCACCGGGGAGCTGTTTTTT.

V usage is TRBV5-4 and J usage is TRBJ1-4; 10 positions agree with TRBD1. In germline, CDR1 is SGHNT, CDR2 YYREEE (reference sequence). This CDR3 contains 15 residues. V shed 4 bases and J 8 bases; nucleotides not matched to a gene: 8. The CDR3 here is CASSPTGGAGEKLFF. Here the CDR3 DNA reads TGTGCCAGCAGCCCGACAGGGGGCGCAGGGGAAAAACTGTTTTTT.

This sequence joins TRBV6-5 and TRBJ2-5; 9 bases map to TRBD2. The V gene end was trimmed by 7 bases and the J gene end by 5 bases; junction bases not matched to a gene: 11. The germline V gene encodes CDR1 MNHEY and CDR2 SVGAGI. The CDR3 sequence is 15 residues long. Written as DNA, the CDR3 is TGTGCCAGCACCGCCTCCGGGAGCGGGAGGGAGACCCAGTACTTC. This codes for CASTASGSGRETQYF.

This clone is a singleton in its sample. This chain uses TRBV28 with TRBJ2-3; no firm D call. With 1 base removed from V and 0 bases from J, the gap between germline ends came to 14 bases. The germline V gene encodes CDR1 MDHEN and CDR2 SYDVKM. The CDR3 is 17 amino acids. CDR3 DNA sequence: TGTGCCAGCAGTTTATACCTCATGACCTCTAGCACAGATACGCAGTATTTT. Translating gives CASSLYLMTSSTDTQYF.

As to this clone: A read error is the likely source, as a far larger clone sits one nucleotide away. The same CDR3 arises from other DNA sequences in this sample as well. This chain connects TRBV27 to TRBJ2-7, with D perhaps being TRBD1 or TRBD2 (5 bases each). The CDR3 totals 15 residues. Trimming took 5 bases from V and 0 from J, leaving 14 bases between them. CDR1 and CDR2 (germline): MNHEY, SMNVEV (reference sequence). This CDR3 reads CASSPGTAFSYEQYF. CDR3 nucleotide sequence: TGTGCCAGCAGTCCCGGGACGGCCTTCTCCTACGAGCAGTACTTC.

This clone was counted once. The V gene is TRBV6-5, the J gene TRBJ2-5; D is unresolved. V lost 0 bases and J 1 base, leaving 9 bases between the germline ends. The CDR3 sequence is 15 residues long. Germline assignment: CDR1 MNHEY and CDR2 SVGAGI. The chain's CDR3 is CASSYSTGRQETQYF. Written as DNA, the CDR3 is TGTGCCAGCAGTTACTCGACTGGGCGCCAAGAGACCCAGTACTTC.

This clone was counted only a few times. The gene calls are TRBV19 and TRBJ2-1; no clear D gene. CDR3 size: 13 residues. The ends were cut back, 1 base at V and 3 bases at J, with 4 bases in the middle. Germline V gives CDR1 LNHDA, CDR2 SQIVND (reference sequence). The CDR3 protein is CASSIVNYNEQFF. Written as DNA, the CDR3 is TGTGCCAGTAGTATAGTCAACTACAATGAGCAGTTCTTC.